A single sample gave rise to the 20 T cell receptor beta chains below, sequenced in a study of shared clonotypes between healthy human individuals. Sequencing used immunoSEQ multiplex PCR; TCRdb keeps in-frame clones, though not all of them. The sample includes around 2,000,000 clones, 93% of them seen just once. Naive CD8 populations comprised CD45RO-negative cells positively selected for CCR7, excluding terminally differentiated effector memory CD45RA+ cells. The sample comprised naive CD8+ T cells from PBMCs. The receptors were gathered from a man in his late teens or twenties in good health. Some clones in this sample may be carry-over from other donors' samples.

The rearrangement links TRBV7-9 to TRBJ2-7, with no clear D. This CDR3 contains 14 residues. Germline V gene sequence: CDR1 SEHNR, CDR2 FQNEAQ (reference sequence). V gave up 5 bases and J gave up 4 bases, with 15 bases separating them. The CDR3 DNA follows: TGTGCCAGCAGCGTTAACCTCTTCTCTTACGAGCAGTACTTC. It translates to CASSVNLFSYEQYF.

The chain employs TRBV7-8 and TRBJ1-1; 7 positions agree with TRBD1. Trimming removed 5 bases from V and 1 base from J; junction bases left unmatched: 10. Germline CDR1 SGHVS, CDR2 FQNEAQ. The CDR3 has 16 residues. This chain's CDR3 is CASSPYGTDPNTEAFF. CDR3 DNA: TGTGCCAGCAGCCCCTATGGGACAGACCCGAACACTGAAGCTTTCTTT.

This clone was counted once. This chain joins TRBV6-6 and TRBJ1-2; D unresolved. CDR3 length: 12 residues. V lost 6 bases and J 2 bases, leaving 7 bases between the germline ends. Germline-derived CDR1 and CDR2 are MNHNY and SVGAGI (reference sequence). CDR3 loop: CASSRLNYGYTF. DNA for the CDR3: TGTGCCAGCAGCCGTTTAAACTATGGCTACACCTTC.

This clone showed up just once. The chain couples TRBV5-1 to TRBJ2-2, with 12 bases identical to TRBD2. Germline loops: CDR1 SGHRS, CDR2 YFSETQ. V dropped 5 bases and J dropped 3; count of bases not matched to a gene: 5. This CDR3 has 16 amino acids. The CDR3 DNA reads TGCGCCAGCAGGCCTGGACTAGCGGGGTACACCGGGGAGCTGTTTTTT. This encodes CASRPGLAGYTGELFF.

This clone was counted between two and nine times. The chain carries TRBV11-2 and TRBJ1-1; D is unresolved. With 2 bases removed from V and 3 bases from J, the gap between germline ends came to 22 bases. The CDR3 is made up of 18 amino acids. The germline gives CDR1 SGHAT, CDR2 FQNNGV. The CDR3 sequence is CASSLFSLTPREDTEAFF. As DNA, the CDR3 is TGTGCCAGCAGCTTATTTTCCTTGACCCCGCGAGAAGACACTGAAGCTTTCTTT.

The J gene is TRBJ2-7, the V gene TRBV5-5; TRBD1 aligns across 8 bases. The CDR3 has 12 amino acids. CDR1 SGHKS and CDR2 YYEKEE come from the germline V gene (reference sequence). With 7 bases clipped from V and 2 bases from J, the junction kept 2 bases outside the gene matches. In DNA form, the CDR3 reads TGTGCCAGCCAGGGACAGGCCTACGAGCAGTACTTC. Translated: CASQGQAYEQYF.

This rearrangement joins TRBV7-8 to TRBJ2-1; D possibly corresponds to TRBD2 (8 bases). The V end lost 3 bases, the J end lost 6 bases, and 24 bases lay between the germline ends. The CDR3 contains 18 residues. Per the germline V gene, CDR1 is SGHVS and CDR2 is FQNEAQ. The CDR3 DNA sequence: TGTGCCAGCAGCTTGATGCTTAGCGGGGACCCAGGGGGCAATGAGCAGTTCTTC. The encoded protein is CASSLMLSGDPGGNEQFF.

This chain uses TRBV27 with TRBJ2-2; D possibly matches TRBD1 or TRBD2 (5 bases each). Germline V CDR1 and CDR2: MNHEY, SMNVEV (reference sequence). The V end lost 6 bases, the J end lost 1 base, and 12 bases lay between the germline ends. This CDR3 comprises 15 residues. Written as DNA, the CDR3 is TGTGCCAGCAGCATAGTTGGGGGGAACACCGGGGAGCTGTTTTTT. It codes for CASSIVGGNTGELFF.

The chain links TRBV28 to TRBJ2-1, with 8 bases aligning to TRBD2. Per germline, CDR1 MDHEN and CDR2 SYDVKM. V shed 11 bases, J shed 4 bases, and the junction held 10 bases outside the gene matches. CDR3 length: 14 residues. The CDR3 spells CAVRGSGEYNEQFF. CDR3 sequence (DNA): TGTGCCGTAAGGGGTAGCGGGGAGTACAATGAGCAGTTCTTC.

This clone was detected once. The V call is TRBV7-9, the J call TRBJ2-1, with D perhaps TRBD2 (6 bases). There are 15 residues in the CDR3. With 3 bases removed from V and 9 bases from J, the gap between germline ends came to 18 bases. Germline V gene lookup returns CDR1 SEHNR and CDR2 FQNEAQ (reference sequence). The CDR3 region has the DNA TGTGCCAGCAGCTTTAGTACGGGACGGAGGGGTGAGCAGTTCTTC. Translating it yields CASSFSTGRRGEQFF.

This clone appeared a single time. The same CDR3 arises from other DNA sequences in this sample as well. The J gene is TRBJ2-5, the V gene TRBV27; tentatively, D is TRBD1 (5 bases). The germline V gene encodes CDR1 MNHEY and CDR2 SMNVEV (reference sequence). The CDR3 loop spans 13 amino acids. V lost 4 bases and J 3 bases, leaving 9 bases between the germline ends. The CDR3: CASSSRVEETQYF. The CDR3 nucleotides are TGTGCCAGCAGTTCCAGGGTAGAAGAGACCCAGTACTTC.

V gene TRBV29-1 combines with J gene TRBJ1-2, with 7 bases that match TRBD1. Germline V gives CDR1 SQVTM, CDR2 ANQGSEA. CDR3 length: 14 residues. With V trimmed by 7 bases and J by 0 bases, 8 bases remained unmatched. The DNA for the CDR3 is TGCAGCGGGGGATCAGGGGGTTCTAACTATGGCTACACCTTC. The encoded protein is CSGGSGGSNYGYTF.

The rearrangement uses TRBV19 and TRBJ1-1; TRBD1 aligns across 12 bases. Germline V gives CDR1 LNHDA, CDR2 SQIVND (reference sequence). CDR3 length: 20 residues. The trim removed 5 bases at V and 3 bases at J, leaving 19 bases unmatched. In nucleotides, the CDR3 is TGTGCCAGTAGTCCACCCCCGGTTTGGCGGGACAGGGGGCTGGACACTGAAGCTTTCTTT. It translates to CASSPPPVWRDRGLDTEAFF.

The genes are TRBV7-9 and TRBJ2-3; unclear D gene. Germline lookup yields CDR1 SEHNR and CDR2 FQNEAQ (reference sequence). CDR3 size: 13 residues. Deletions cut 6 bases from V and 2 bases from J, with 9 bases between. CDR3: CASSRTPTDTQYF. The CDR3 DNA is TGTGCCAGCAGTCGAACGCCCACAGATACGCAGTATTTT.

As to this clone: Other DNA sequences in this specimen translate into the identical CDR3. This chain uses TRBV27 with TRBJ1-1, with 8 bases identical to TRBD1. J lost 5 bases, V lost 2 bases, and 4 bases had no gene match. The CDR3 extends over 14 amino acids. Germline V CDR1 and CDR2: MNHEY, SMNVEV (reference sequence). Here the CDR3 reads CASSLQGALTEAFF. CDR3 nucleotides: TGTGCCAGCAGTTTACAGGGGGCGCTTACTGAAGCTTTCTTT.

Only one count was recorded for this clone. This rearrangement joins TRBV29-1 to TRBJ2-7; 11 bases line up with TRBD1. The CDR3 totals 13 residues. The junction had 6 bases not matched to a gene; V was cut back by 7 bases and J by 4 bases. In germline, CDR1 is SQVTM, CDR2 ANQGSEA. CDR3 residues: CSARTGGGYEQYF. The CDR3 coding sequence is TGCAGCGCCCGGACAGGGGGCGGTTACGAGCAGTACTTC.

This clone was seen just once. The CDR3 loop is CASSLMTGDTQYF. The CDR3 DNA reads TGTGCCAGCAGTTTGATGACAGGGGATACGCAGTATTTT. The chain has TRBV28 and TRBJ2-3; TRBD1 aligns across 7 bases. After removal of 3 bases from V and 6 bases from J, the junction contained 3 bases not matched to a gene. The length of the CDR3 is 13 residues. Germline loops: CDR1 MDHEN, CDR2 SYDVKM. The entire variable domain, with the rest obtained from reference TRBV28 and TRBJ2-3, is as follows: DVKVTQSSRYLVKRTGEKVFLECVQDMDHENMFWYRQDPGLGLRLIYFSYDVKMKEKGDIPEGYSVSREKKERFSLILESASTNQTSMYLCASSLMTGDTQYFGPGTRLTVL.

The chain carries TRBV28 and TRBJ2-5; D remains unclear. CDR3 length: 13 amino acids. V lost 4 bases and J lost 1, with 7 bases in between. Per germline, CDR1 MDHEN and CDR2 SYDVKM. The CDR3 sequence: CASSYTAQETQYF. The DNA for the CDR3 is TGTGCCAGCAGTTACACGGCCCAAGAGACCCAGTACTTC.

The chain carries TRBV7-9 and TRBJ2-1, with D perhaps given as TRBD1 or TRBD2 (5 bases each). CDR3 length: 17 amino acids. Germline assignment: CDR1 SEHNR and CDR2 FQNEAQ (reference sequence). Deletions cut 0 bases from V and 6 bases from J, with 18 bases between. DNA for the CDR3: TGTGCCAGCAGCTTAGCGGGGCGCGGGCACCAGACCAATGAGCAGTTCTTC. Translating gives CASSLAGRGHQTNEQFF.

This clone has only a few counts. The DNA of the CDR3 is TGTGCCAGCAGCGTTGACGGGAGGAGCCTGGAGACCCAGTACTTC. Translated, it gives CASSVDGRSLETQYF. The chain uses TRBV9 and TRBJ2-5, with 7 positions matching TRBD2. The V gene's germline CDR1 is SGDLS and CDR2 YYNGEE. Losses at the gene ends were 2 bases for V and 5 bases for J; bases not matched to a gene: 9. The CDR3 is 15 residues long.